The text below deals with one T cell receptor beta chain. No cognate antigen has been identified for it. No much larger clonotype is one base removed from it; base qualities were not supplied. The trial excluded patients who had a history of autoimmune disease or were on systemic immunosuppression. Peripheral blood for TCR sequencing was drawn from every dose cohort at baseline, at cycle 4 day 1 and at cycle 7 day 1. The samples were taken from a phase I, first-in-human, multicenter, open-label dose-escalation trial of ivuxolimab. Adults with locally advanced or metastatic melanoma, renal cell, hepatocellular, or head and neck squamous cell carcinoma were enrolled in the trial. Before TCR sequencing, CD4+ T cells and CD8+ T cells were sorted from peripheral blood as separate populations. Genomic DNA was extracted from sorted cells for sequencing of the TCRbeta CDR3 region. The immunoSEQ Assay was used for sequencing of TCRbeta CDR3 regions. The source is immuneACCESS, and TCRdb retained only in-frame sequences with V and J called. Part of the clones is not carried over; for the studies checked, unresolved V genes explain less than half of this, and the remainder is unexplained. The sample contains 41,000 or so clones, roughly 80% of them found a single time. The ten most abundant clones make up 35% to 45% of the sample.

This sample was taken from a study of OX40 agonist ivuxolimab in advanced cancers. For context, the study as a whole: Ivuxolimab, which targeted the costimulatory receptor OX40 (CD134), was an agonistic, fully human IgG2 monoclonal antibody. The point of sequencing TCRbeta in the periphery was to test whether ivuxolimab changed TCR sequence diversity and drove clonal T-cell expansion. Partial responses occurred in three dose-escalation patients, of whom one had hepatocellular carcinoma and two had cutaneous melanoma. Intravenous ivuxolimab was administered to patients every 2 weeks at six dose levels: 0.01, 0.1, 0.3, 1.5, 3 and 10 mg/kg. Prior anti-PD-1, anti-PD-L1 or anti-CTLA-4 therapy was permitted, and checkpoint inhibitors had been received by about 37% of dose-escalation patients. The paper describes the monotherapy dose-escalation part (N of about 50 patients) of the phase I trial of ivuxolimab. In the dose-escalation cohort, around four fifths of patients were male, and the mean age was approximately 64 years, with a range of roughly 20 to 85. Of the roughly 52 dose-escalation patients, hepatocellular carcinoma was present in 19, melanoma in roughly 15, renal cell carcinoma in 9 and head and neck cancer in 9.

The full study reports these points: After ivuxolimab, CD8+ T cells had more expanded clones than CD4+ T cells on average. Low levels of normalized T-cell clonal expansion were also seen in some patients who did not respond. The antigen specificity of the peripheral T cells that underwent clonal expansion was not determined. At doses of 0.1 to 3.0 mg/kg, clonal expansion of both CD4+ and CD8+ T cells in blood was seen between baseline and week 6. In partial responders in the 0.1-3.0 mg/kg groups, normalized peripheral clonal expansion was found to be among the lowest, especially among CD8+ T cells.

Sample: CD4+ or CD8+ T cells sorted from blood, taken in a trial of the OX40 agonist ivuxolimab. The source of this sequence is an adult with an advanced solid tumor such as melanoma, head and neck, liver or kidney cancer.

Here the CDR3 is given as CASSQELQANGSPLHF. The sequenced DNA: TGTGCCAGCAGCCAAGAGCTACAAGCAAACGGTTCACCCCTCCACTTT. The chain is assembled from TRBV4-2 and TRBJ1-6; the D gene is unclear. The CDR3 goes from the cysteine to the phenylalanine over 16 residues. Only the CDR3 DNA stays, 48 bases, in frame from base 1. From the germline V gene, CDR1 is LGHNA and CDR2 is YNFKEQ. The junction carries 15 bases between V and J, which are trimmed by 0 bases and 9 bases respectively.